What follows describes a single T cell receptor beta chain. The data belong to a study of blood T cell repertoires in COVID-19. Whole-study context: COVID-19 samples from acute and convalescent phases originated in the United States, Italy and Spain. The cDNA or gDNA used as material had been derived from T cells, B-cell-depleted T cells, or PBMCs.

In the authors' methods: For nucleated cells, counts were estimated from reference gene primer amplification. Here immunoSEQ multiplex PCR was the method, and the copy in TCRdb shows in-frame clones only, minus some. The V and J calls and the clone size are those of that table, but D and trimming were determined from the DNA. Of approximately 170,000 clones in the sample, 70% to 90% were seen once. Recovery among Cohort 3 donors was established by two negative PCRs, clearance, or symptom resolution. This CDR3 contains 13 residues. Germline CDR1 LNHDA, CDR2 SQIVND (reference sequence). V lost 8 bases to trimming and J lost 4 bases; unmatched junction nucleotides: 5.

Input material: PBMCs or T cells enriched from blood (not recorded which). The sequence derives from a woman aged 45-59 years who had recovered from COVID-19. The chain links TRBV19 to TRBJ2-5; 9 bases align to TRBD1. The CDR3 bases are TGTGCCAGTTCCGACAGGGGGGGAGAGACCCAGTACTTC. Its translation: CASSDRGGETQYF. Full variable domain (outside the CDR3, taken from reference TRBV19 and TRBJ2-5): DGGITQSPKYLFRKEGQNVTLSCEQNLNHDAMYWYRQDPGQGLRLIYYSQIVNDFQKGDIAEGYSVSREKKESFPLTVTSAQKNPTAFYLCASSDRGGETQYFGPGTRLLVL.